Listed here are 18 T cell receptor beta chains from one sample, sequenced in a study of vaccination effects on CD4 cells after COVID-19. Using immunoSEQ multiplex PCR, the repertoire was profiled, and TCRdb retains in-frame clones only, with some absent. This table holds approximately 12,000 clones, approximately 71% found once. Prior to sequencing, the ViraFEST assay stimulated PBMC with viral peptide pools, which expanded the antigen-specific CD4+ T cells. Scientists isolated CD4+ T cells after a roughly 9-day culture period ended. Participants completed two doses of the BNT162b2 or mRNA-1273 vaccine. These TCRs are of unknown antigen specificity. The material was CD4+ T cells from PBMCs cultured with SARS-CoV-2 spike peptides, obtained after COVID-19 vaccination. Receptor source: a human donor who received a COVID-19 vaccine.

The chain uses TRBV6-2 or TRBV6-3 and TRBJ2-7; 10 positions match TRBD1. The CDR3 sequence is 17 residues long. Germline V gene lookup returns CDR1 MNHEY and CDR2 SVGEGT. With 4 bases clipped from V and 3 bases from J, the junction kept 12 bases outside the gene matches. The CDR3 here is CASSSRYDRGPSYEQYF. CDR3 sequence (DNA): TGTGCCAGCAGTTCGCGGTATGACAGGGGGCCGAGCTACGAGCAGTACTTC.

This chain joins TRBV6-5 and TRBJ1-6, with a tentative D call TRBD1 (6 bases). CDR1 is MNHEY, CDR2 SVGAGI, per germline. Trimming cost V 6 bases and J 2 bases, with 11 bases left between them. This CDR3 spans 15 amino acids. The CDR3, as DNA: TGTGCCAGCAGCCCGACAGGACCCTATAATTCACCCCTCCACTTT. This gives the protein CASSPTGPYNSPLHF.

The chain carries TRBV18 and TRBJ2-5, with D perhaps matching TRBD2 (6 bases). There are 13 residues in the CDR3. Germline CDR1 reads KGHSH; CDR2 reads LQKENI. The ends were cut back, 6 bases at V and 3 bases at J, with 11 bases in the middle. This CDR3 is CASSHGEEETQYF. CDR3 coding DNA: TGTGCCAGCTCCCACGGGGAGGAAGAGACCCAGTACTTC.

The CDR3: CAWSPRQGITEAFF. CDR3 DNA sequence: TGTGCCTGGAGTCCCCGTCAGGGGATCACTGAAGCTTTCTTT. The chain links TRBV30 to TRBJ1-1; TRBD1 is a possible D gene (6 bases). The V end lost 2 bases, the J end lost 4 bases, and 14 bases lay between the germline ends. Germline loops: CDR1 GTSNPN, CDR2 SVGIG (reference sequence). This CDR3 spans 14 amino acids.

The chain employs TRBV20-1 and TRBJ1-6; no definite D call. CDR1 DFQATT and CDR2 SNEGSKA come from the germline V gene (reference sequence). Deletions cut 3 bases from V and 7 bases from J, with 16 bases between. The CDR3 consists of 15 residues. For the CDR3, the DNA is TGCAGTGCTAGTATTGGGAGAAGCGGCAATTCACCCCTCCACTTT. As protein: CSASIGRSGNSPLHF.

V and J are TRBV7-2 and TRBJ2-7; 10 bases are shared with TRBD2. Germline values: CDR1 SGHTA, CDR2 FQGNSA. The CDR3 length is 15 residues. The V segment lost 1 base and the J segment 6 bases; nucleotides outside the gene matches: 6. The CDR3 is CASSLEVSGRSEQYF. The CDR3 nucleotides read TGTGCCAGCAGCTTAGAGGTTAGCGGGAGGTCCGAGCAGTACTTC.

The chain uses TRBV3-1 (or the pseudogene TRBV3-2) and TRBJ2-1, with 8 positions matching TRBD2. V lost 4 bases to trimming and J lost 12 bases; unmatched junction nucleotides: 11. The CDR3 runs to 14 residues. Germline CDR1 and CDR2: LGHDT and YNNKEL (reference sequence). CDR3 nucleotides: TGTGCCAGCAGCCCCCCGGCGGGAGGAGGCAGGCAGTTCTTC. Its translation: CASSPPAGGGRQFF.

The rearrangement joins TRBV27 to TRBJ2-4, with D unclear. Germline V gene data show CDR1 as MNHEY and CDR2 as SMNVEV (reference sequence). CDR3 length: 17 residues. Deletions cut 2 bases from V and 0 bases from J, with 14 bases between. The CDR3 is CASSLRLTRVAKNIQYF. Here the CDR3 DNA reads TGTGCCAGCAGTTTACGGTTGACCCGAGTAGCCAAAAACATTCAGTACTTC.

The chain employs TRBV7-2 and TRBJ1-4; 9 bases are shared with TRBD1. This CDR3 is built from 15 residues. J lost 8 bases, V lost 5 bases, and 9 bases had no gene match. Germline V gene data show CDR1 as SGHTA and CDR2 as FQGNSA. The CDR3 DNA follows: TGTGCCAGCAGCCCGGCACAGGGGGCGAGGGAAAAACTGTTTTTT. Amino acid sequence: CASSPAQGAREKLFF. Filled out from reference TRBV7-2 and TRBJ1-4, the complete variable domain reads GAGVSQSPSNKVTEKGKDVELRCDPISGHTALYWYRQSLGQGLEFLIYFQGNSAPDKSGLPSDRFSAERTGGSVSTLTIQRTQQEDSAVYLCASSPAQGAREKLFFGSGTQLSVL.

The chain has TRBV19 and TRBJ2-7; a possible D gene is TRBD1 (6 bases). The ends were cut back, 5 bases at V and 1 base at J, with 9 bases in the middle. This CDR3 has 13 residues. Germline assignment: CDR1 LNHDA and CDR2 SQIVND (reference sequence). The CDR3 is CASSADRSYEQYF. For the CDR3, the DNA is TGTGCCAGTAGTGCCGACAGGTCCTACGAGCAGTACTTC.

V gene TRBV2 combines with J gene TRBJ2-5, with a tentative D call TRBD2 (6 bases). V was clipped by 6 bases and J by 4 bases, with 12 bases between them. The CDR3 spans 13 residues. Germline values: CDR1 SNHLY, CDR2 FYNNEI. The CDR3 loop is CASSGREGETQYF. CDR3 coding DNA: TGTGCCAGCAGCGGGAGAGAAGGAGAGACCCAGTACTTC. The complete variable domain, with remaining parts taken from reference TRBV2 and TRBJ2-5, reads EPEVTQTPSHQVTQMGQEVILRCVPISNHLYFYWYRQILGQKVEFLVSFYNNEISEKSEIFDDQFSVERPDGSNFTLKIRSTKLEDSAMYFCASSGREGETQYFGPGTRLLVL.

Only a few counts were recorded for this clone. The V gene is TRBV12-3 or TRBV12-4, the J gene TRBJ1-2, with 9 bases aligning to TRBD1. CDR3 length: 13 amino acids. After removal of 3 bases from V and 4 bases from J, the junction contained 0 bases not matched to a gene. DNA of the CDR3: TGTGCCAGCAGTTTGACAGGGGGCTATGGCTACACCTTC. Amino acid sequence: CASSLTGGYGYTF.

The chain uses TRBV19 and TRBJ1-6, with D hard to call. Trimming pared 5 bases from V and 4 bases from J, leaving 12 bases between. This CDR3 comprises 15 residues. The germline CDR1 and CDR2 sequences are LNHDA and SQIVND (reference sequence). CDR3 nucleotide sequence: TGTGCCAGTAGTCCTGGCACCACTTATAATTCACCCCTCCACTTT. Protein product: CASSPGTTYNSPLHF.

This clone was detected only once. The V gene is TRBV6-5, the J gene TRBJ2-5, with 13 positions matching TRBD2. The CDR3 covers 15 residues. V lost 7 bases, J lost 4 bases, and 6 bases stayed unmatched. Germline CDR1 is MNHEY and CDR2 is SVGAGI. CDR3 nucleotides: TGTGCCAGCAAAGGACTAGCGGGGGATAGAGAGACCCAGTACTTC. Its translation: CASKGLAGDRETQYF.

This chain joins TRBV29-1 and TRBJ2-7, with 12 bases identical to TRBD2. Germline-derived CDR1 and CDR2 are SQVTM and ANQGSEA. The trim removed 6 bases at V and 2 bases at J, leaving 5 bases unmatched. This CDR3 is 14 amino acids long. CDR3 sequence (DNA): TGCAGCGTCCAAGGACTAGCGGGGACCTACGAGCAGTACTTC. Translating it yields CSVQGLAGTYEQYF.

This clone was seen more than once but under ten times. V and J are TRBV12-5 and TRBJ1-1; the D is unclear. The germline gives CDR1 LGHNT, CDR2 FRNRAP. CDR3 size: 13 residues. Between the trimmed V and J ends, which lost 1 base and 1 base, there was a span of 4 bases. The CDR3 region is CASGLAGNTEAFF. CDR3 nucleotides: TGTGCTAGTGGTTTGGCGGGGAACACTGAAGCTTTCTTT.

With regard to this clone: An end of the junction does not agree with germline; a read error may underlie this. V usage is TRBV7-7 and J usage is TRBJ2-1, with 8 bases that match TRBD1. Germline V CDR1 and CDR2: SSHAT, FNYEAQ (reference sequence). The CDR3 has 13 residues. CDR3 protein: CASSRDRNNEQFF. The CDR3 DNA reads as TGTGCTAGCAGCCGGGACAGGAACAATGAGCAGTTCTTC. The whole variable domain, filled in from reference TRBV7-7 and TRBJ2-1, reads GAGVSQSPRYKVTKRGQDVTLRCDPISSHATLYWYQQALGQGPEFLTYFNYEAQPDKSGLPSDRFSAERPEGSISTLTIQRTEQRDSAMYRCASSRDRNNEQFFGPGTRLTVL.

This clone has just one count. The V call is TRBV5-1, the J call TRBJ2-1, with 11 bases lining up with TRBD2. This CDR3 spans 17 amino acids. The J segment lost 1 base and the V segment lost 1 base, leaving 4 bases of the junction unmatched. Germline CDR1 and CDR2: SGHRS and YFSETQ. CDR3: CASSLSTSGRSYNEQFF. DNA for the CDR3: TGCGCCAGCAGCTTGTCTACTAGCGGGAGATCCTACAATGAGCAGTTCTTC.